The following is a T cell receptor beta chain sequence with its context. Germline assignment: CDR1 SGHTA and CDR2 FQGNSA. J gave up 8 bases and V 2 bases, and 5 bases lay outside the gene matches. The CDR3 has 15 residues. These data belong to a study of OX40 agonist ivuxolimab in advanced cancers. The overall study: Three partial responders included one hepatocellular carcinoma patient and two cutaneous melanoma patients.

Produced via immunoSEQ multiplex PCR; TCRdb's table is partial and in-frame only. Among some 150,000 clones listed, approximately 94% were seen once. The chain uses TRBV7-2 and TRBJ1-6; TRBD1 agrees at 8 bases. Sample: CD4+ or CD8+ T cells sorted from blood, taken in a trial of the OX40 agonist ivuxolimab. This TCR was recovered from an adult with an advanced solid tumor such as melanoma, head and neck, liver or kidney cancer. The CDR3 reads CASSLPQGAYSPLHF. The DNA of the CDR3 is TGTGCCAGCAGCTTACCTCAGGGGGCTTATTCACCCCTCCACTTT.